These 9 T cell receptor beta chains originate from one sample sequenced in a study of shared clonotypes between healthy human individuals (dated by TCRdb to between 2020 and 2021). The library came from the immunoSEQ multiplex PCR assay. TCRdb carries this immuneACCESS record with in-frame sequences only. Its versions omit some clonotypes, under half of them owing to an unresolved V gene in the studies checked, with the rest unexplained. Within this sample are a few million clones, with over 85% of them counted one time only. The ten largest clonotypes hold around 0.14% of the sample. The source material was naive CD4+ T cells sorted from blood. The intended sense of this specimen's cell subset or site label: CD45RA+ positively selected. The receptors shown here come from a young man in good health.

The chain combines TRBV10-3 with TRBJ2-4, with 7 nucleotides matching TRBD2. CDR3 length equals 16 residues. In germline, CDR1 is ENHRY, CDR2 SYGVKD. V dropped 0 bases and J dropped 1; count of bases not matched to a gene: 3. The CDR3 nucleotides read TGTGCCATCAGTGAGTCGGCGGGAGTGGCCAAAAACATTCAGTACTTC. Encoded protein: CAISESAGVAKNIQYF.

V usage is TRBV11-2 and J usage is TRBJ1-1, with D unresolved. Germline-derived CDR1 and CDR2 are SGHAT and FQNNGV. This CDR3 region has 11 residues. V lost 8 bases and J lost 5, with 9 bases in between. The CDR3 DNA follows: TGTGCCAGCGGCCCCGCAACTGAAGCTTTCTTT. Translated, it gives CASGPATEAFF.

The chain couples TRBV5-6 to TRBJ2-6, with unresolved D. The V gene lost 5 bases and the J gene lost 2 bases, with 11 bases spanning the gap. Germline CDR1 SGHDT, CDR2 YYEEEE. This CDR3 region has 15 residues. The CDR3 region has the DNA TGTGCCAGCAGGACCCTTTTCCCTGGGGCCAACGTCCTGACTTTC. This gives the protein CASRTLFPGANVLTF.

The chain carries TRBV6-4 and TRBJ1-6; the D gene is possibly TRBD1 (6 bases). In germline, CDR1 is MRHNA, CDR2 SNTAGT. Between the trimmed V and J ends, which lost 1 base and 3 bases, there was a span of 19 bases. The CDR3 consists of 19 residues. Here the CDR3 reads CASSDYTPGASFYNSPLHF. The CDR3 nucleotides are TGTGCCAGCAGTGACTATACTCCAGGGGCCAGCTTCTATAATTCACCCCTCCACTTT.

Comments on this clone: Other DNA variants within this sample encode the same CDR3. The rearrangement joins TRBV11-2 to TRBJ1-1; TRBD1 matches 7 bases. The CDR3 has 13 amino acids. Germline CDR1 is SGHAT and CDR2 is FQNNGV. V lost 5 bases and J lost 2; bases outside the gene matches: 2. CDR3 nucleotide sequence: TGTGCCAGCAGCCGGGACAGAAACACTGAAGCTTTCTTT. Residues: CASSRDRNTEAFF. The variable domain in full, with the rest retrieved from reference TRBV11-2 and TRBJ1-1, is EAGVAQSPRYKIIEKRQSVAFWCNPISGHATLYWYQQILGQGPKLLIQFQNNGVVDDSQLPKDRFSAERLKGVDSTLKIQPAKLEDSAVYLCASSRDRNTEAFFGQGTRLTVV.

This chain joins TRBV5-4 and TRBJ2-2, with D possibly TRBD2 on 6 matching bases. This CDR3 comprises 17 residues. Germline-derived CDR1 and CDR2 are SGHNT and YYREEE (reference sequence). In DNA form, the CDR3 reads TGTGCAGTAAGTGGGCAGGCGGGAAGTTCCAACACCGGGGAGCTGTTTTTT. Protein product: CAVSGQAGSSNTGELFF.

This clone was seen only once. J is TRBJ2-7 and V is TRBV27; possible D gene TRBD2, 7 bases. V was trimmed by 2 bases and J by 0 bases, leaving 17 bases between them. Germline CDR1 MNHEY, CDR2 SMNVEV (reference sequence). This CDR3 contains 17 residues. The CDR3 is CASSLRGGVSHSYEQYF. CDR3 nucleotide sequence: TGTGCCAGCAGTTTAAGGGGGGGGGTGTCACACTCCTACGAGCAGTACTTC.

This chain links TRBV6-1 with TRBJ2-7; 7 bases are a match to TRBD1. The CDR3 has 15 residues. Germline loops: CDR1 MNHNS, CDR2 SASEGT. Trimming removed 7 bases from V and 3 bases from J; junction bases left unmatched: 12. The CDR3 DNA follows: TGTGCCAGCAATCCCGACAGGGTCCCTAACTACGAGCAGTACTTC. Translated, it gives CASNPDRVPNYEQYF.

A few counts support this clone. The V and J genes are TRBV30 and TRBJ1-1; D ambiguous. Germline loops: CDR1 GTSNPN, CDR2 SVGIG (reference sequence). Trimming shortened V by 0 bases and J by 6 bases, and 8 bases separated the two germline ends. This CDR3 contains 12 residues. The CDR3 DNA reads as TGTGCCTGGAGTGTATCCCAACCTGAAGCTTTCTTT. Protein sequence: CAWSVSQPEAFF.